This entry features one T cell receptor (beta chain) sequence. The sample holds many counts of this clonotype. Its target antigen remains unknown. No base quality values were provided; no much bigger clone lies one nucleotide off. The TCR beta CDR3 regions were amplified from RNA transcripts. For the first round of RT-PCR on the TCR CDR3, the HTBI primer set was used together with the Qiagen OneStep RT-PCR kit. The libraries were constructed in a second round of multiplex PCR and then size-selected and purified. The libraries were sequenced on an Illumina HiSeq2000 using paired-end 100 bp reads. In the source study's methods: SOAPnuke was used to process the raw data, with reads discarded if the reads contained adapters or uncalled bases, had a mean Phred below 15, or lacked an exact constant-primer or identifier match. COPE v1.2.5 was used to merge high-quality paired reads, and clonotypes were defined as unique nucleotide sequences. Clonotypes were aligned to IMGT TRBV, TRBD and TRBJ reference segments using MiTCR v1.1. The analysis included only V-J combinations with a frequency above 0.0001, which together covered more than 99% of the repertoires. A TCS score was defined as the ratio between F50 (clonal expansion) and ExV (chaos), using BLOSUM62-based TCRdist between CDR3 peptides within each V-J. Welch's t-statistics and random forest reduced 500 to 550 V-J features to 13, which were used in a naive Bayes classifier (R e1071). The Morisita-Horn index was used to measure how similar the thyroid and blood repertoires were. TCRdb trimmed public reads at Q25 via fastp, called clones via MiXCR and kept in-frame beta chains. A single entry per CDR3 protein holds the most common genes and DNA from its merged rows. These V and J calls derive from TCRdb rather than the authors' analysis. The sample table contains a few hundred thousand distinct CDR3 sequences; only one count was recorded for about 45% of them. The ten top clones hold roughly 7.7% of the sample.

The CDR3 sequence holds 12 residues, the cysteine and phenylalanine included. Only the CDR3 region is kept as DNA, spanning 36 bases read in frame from base 1. From a lookup of the germline V gene (reference sequence), CDR1 and CDR2 are LNHNV and YYDKDF. V was cut back by 0 bases and J by 6 bases, leaving a gap of 5 bases between them. This entry is derived from a study of T cells in Graves' hyperthyroidism and ophthalmopathy (dated by TCRdb to 2018 to 2020). With respect to the entire study: To identify distinguishing TCR V-J signatures, a discovery cohort of about 100 patients was used, comprising 40 to 45 with Graves' ophthalmopathy and roughly 60 with stable Graves' hyperthyroidism. The paper describes TCR Vbeta CDR3 sequencing of 130 to 150 peripheral blood samples, made up of 43 ophthalmopathy patients, 70 to 80 hyperthyroidism patients and about 17 progressor patients. After sampling, hyperthyroidism patients received methimazole starting at 30 mg daily, and ophthalmopathy patients received high-dose intravenous methylprednisolone. The 100 discovery patients were randomly split 7:3 into training and test sets. Whether ophthalmopathy could be predicted prospectively was tested in an independent validation cohort made up of some 20 hyperthyroidism patients plus 17 patients who later progressed to ophthalmopathy. Thyroid tissue and blood T-cell repertoires from several Graves' hyperthyroidism patients were also compared in the study.

Broad study findings and their caveats: A model built on a 13 V-J signature distinguished ophthalmopathy from stable hyperthyroidism, reaching 85% to 90% sensitivity and 81.08% specificity in cross-validation and 80%/75% in testing. In validation, progression to ophthalmopathy was predicted by the model with more than 65% sensitivity and roughly 72% specificity, a median of roughly 6.4 months before onset. Sample size was not statistically predetermined, and investigators were not blinded to group allocation. Most expanded thyroid clonotypes (frequency above 0.001) were also found in blood, which suggests that blood repertoires may mirror thyroid immune responses.

Stable Graves' hyperthyroidism was defined as no progression to ophthalmopathy during 18 months of follow-up. Hyperthyroidism patients were newly diagnosed, had a disease duration of under 2 months, and were aged 18 to 65 years. Any patient with an uncontrolled infection, another autoimmune disease, pregnancy or lactation was excluded. Diagnoses relied on clinical symptoms, serum thyroxine and TRAb, thyroid ultrasound and orbital computed tomography. Trizol reagent was used to extract total RNA, and RNA quality was then checked on an Agilent 2100 Bioanalyzer. What was sequenced was peripheral blood or thyroid tissue (not recorded which). The chain employs TRBV15 and TRBJ1-2; confidence is insufficient to name the D gene. This TCR was sampled from a woman younger than 35 with Graves' hyperthyroidism. CDR3 loop: CATSRDRDGYTF. DNA sequence: TGTGCCACCAGCAGAGATCGGGATGGCTACACCTTC.